This passage covers 19 T cell receptor beta chains from one sample sequenced in a study of blood T cell repertoires in COVID-19. Measured with immunoSEQ multiplex PCR; TCRdb has only the in-frame clones, and not every one. The sample consists of about 160,000 clones, 85% to 95% of them appearing once. The sample comprised peripheral blood. The receptors shown here come from a woman between 50 and 59 years old with acute or convalescent COVID-19.

This chain joins TRBV11-3 and TRBJ2-1, with 10 bases aligning to TRBD2. With V trimmed by 5 bases and J by 7 bases, 8 bases remained unmatched. The germline V gene encodes CDR1 SGHNT and CDR2 YENEEA. The CDR3 has 15 residues. The CDR3 DNA reads TGTGCCAGCAGCCCCCAGCGGGAGGGCCAGAATGAGCAGTTCTTC. Translating gives CASSPQREGQNEQFF.

J is TRBJ1-1 and V is TRBV4-2; TRBD1 agrees at 8 bases. From germline, CDR1 is LGHNA and CDR2 YNFKEQ. Trimming removed 0 bases from V and 7 bases from J; junction bases left unmatched: 4. CDR3 length: 14 residues. The chain's CDR3 is CASSQELGQGEAFF. CDR3 bases: TGTGCCAGCAGCCAAGAATTAGGACAGGGTGAAGCTTTCTTT.

The chain uses TRBV14 and TRBJ1-2; unclear D gene. There are 13 residues in the CDR3. Germline CDR1 is SGHDN and CDR2 is FVKESK. V was trimmed by 5 bases and J by 0 bases, leaving 7 bases between them. This CDR3 is CASSSQPNYGYTF. The DNA for the CDR3 is TGTGCCAGCAGCTCACAGCCTAACTATGGCTACACCTTC. The complete variable domain, with remaining parts taken from reference TRBV14 and TRBJ1-2, reads EAGVTQFPSHSVIEKGQTVTLRCDPISGHDNLYWYRRVMGKEIKFLLHFVKESKQDESGMPNNRFLAERTGGTYSTLKVQPAELEDSGVYFCASSSQPNYGYTFGSGTRLTVV.

This clone has a single count. The V and J genes are TRBV3-1 (or the pseudogene TRBV3-2) and TRBJ1-6; no definite D call. Germline V gene lookup returns CDR1 LGHDT and CDR2 YNNKEL (reference sequence). This CDR3 has 16 residues. V gave up 2 bases and J gave up 0 bases, with 8 bases separating them. The chain's CDR3 is CASSQLSGSYNSPLHF. CDR3 in DNA: TGTGCCAGCAGCCAATTATCCGGCTCCTATAATTCACCCCTCCACTTT.

This chain joins TRBV29-1 and TRBJ1-2; TRBD1 is a possible D gene (6 bases). Trimming pared 0 bases from V and 7 bases from J, leaving 6 bases between. CDR3 length equals 11 residues. Germline V gene data show CDR1 as SQVTM and CDR2 as ANQGSEA. The CDR3, as DNA: TGCAGCGTTGAAGACAGGGGTGGCTACACCTTC. Its translation is CSVEDRGGYTF.

The chain joins TRBV7-9 to TRBJ2-7; the D gene is possibly TRBD2 (6 bases). Germline CDR1 reads SEHNR; CDR2 reads FQNEAQ (reference sequence). Trimming took 4 bases from V and 5 from J, leaving 12 bases between them. There are 13 residues in the CDR3. As DNA, the CDR3 is TGTGCCAGCAGCTCTTCGGCGGGGAACGAGCAGTACTTC. Protein product: CASSSSAGNEQYF.

This rearrangement joins TRBV7-9 to TRBJ2-1; D is unclear. Germline lookup yields CDR1 SEHNR and CDR2 FQNEAQ (reference sequence). V was shortened by 0 bases and J by 5 bases, with 5 bases between the two germline ends. The CDR3 loop spans 13 amino acids. CDR3 nucleotide sequence: TGTGCCAGCAGCTTAGCCCCAGACAATGAGCAGTTCTTC. Its translation is CASSLAPDNEQFF. Filled out from reference TRBV7-9 and TRBJ2-1, the complete variable domain reads DTGVSQNPRHKITKRGQNVTFRCDPISEHNRLYWYRQTLGQGPEFLTYFQNEAQLEKSRLLSDRFSAERPKGSFSTLEIQRTEQGDSAMYLCASSLAPDNEQFFGPGTRLTVL.

The J gene is TRBJ1-5, the V gene TRBV2; TRBD1 matches at 7 bases. Germline trimming cut 4 bases from V and 6 bases from J; bases unmatched to any gene: 3. Germline CDR1 SNHLY, CDR2 FYNNEI. The CDR3 covers 13 residues. This CDR3 is CASSGQGGQPQHF. CDR3 coding DNA: TGTGCCAGCAGTGGACAGGGAGGTCAGCCCCAGCATTTT.

The table lists this clone with a count of one. The J gene is TRBJ2-1, the V gene TRBV28; 9 nucleotides match TRBD2. V dropped 6 bases and J dropped 12; count of bases not matched to a gene: 15. Looked up from germline, CDR1 is MDHEN and CDR2 is SYDVKM. The CDR3 runs to 15 residues. CDR3 residues: CASRRLAEAPLGQFF. In nucleotides, the CDR3 is TGTGCCAGCAGAAGACTAGCGGAGGCCCCCCTGGGGCAGTTCTTC.

The chain couples TRBV29-1 to TRBJ2-1, with a tentative D call TRBD2 (6 bases). Germline CDR1 is SQVTM and CDR2 is ANQGSEA. Trimming removed 7 bases at V and 7 bases at J, with 8 bases between. This CDR3 contains 10 residues. The CDR3 DNA sequence: TGCAGCGGGAGGGGAAATGAGCAGTTCTTC. Encoded protein: CSGRGNEQFF.

In its sample, this clone was seen a few times. V and J are TRBV9 and TRBJ2-1; no definite D call. This CDR3 is built from 14 residues. Between the trimmed V and J ends, which lost 1 base and 6 bases, there was a span of 11 bases. Germline CDR1 reads SGDLS; CDR2 reads YYNGEE. The CDR3, as DNA: TGTGCCAGCAGCGTATTGATTCAGTCCAATGAGCAGTTCTTC. This sequence encodes CASSVLIQSNEQFF.

The chain uses TRBV6-4 and TRBJ1-2; a weak D match, TRBD1 (6 bases). This CDR3 has 14 residues. CDR1 is MRHNA and CDR2 is SNTAGT in the germline V gene. V gave up 6 bases and J gave up 6 bases, with 17 bases separating them. CDR3 DNA sequence: TGTGCCAGCAGGCTAACAGGGTCCTTAAATGGCTACACCTTC. Its protein product is CASRLTGSLNGYTF.

The chain employs TRBV27 and TRBJ1-1; weak D call: TRBD1 (5 bases). Trimming took 2 bases from V and 1 from J, leaving 14 bases between them. CDR3 length: 16 residues. Germline V gives CDR1 MNHEY, CDR2 SMNVEV (reference sequence). DNA for the CDR3: TGTGCCAGCAGTTTAAGTTTCTGGACACCGAACACTGAAGCTTTCTTT. Amino acid sequence: CASSLSFWTPNTEAFF.

The rearrangement joins TRBV30 to TRBJ1-5; D gene uncertain. V was pared by 2 bases and J by 5 bases, with 10 bases between. This CDR3 comprises 13 residues. CDR1 GTSNPN and CDR2 SVGIG come from the germline V gene (reference sequence). CDR3 amino acids: CAWSQAADQPQHF. CDR3 in DNA: TGTGCCTGGAGTCAGGCAGCCGATCAGCCCCAGCATTTT. Together with reference TRBV30 and TRBJ1-5, the CDR3 gives the full variable domain: SQTIHQWPATLVQPVGSPLSLECTVEGTSNPNLYWYRQAAGRGLQLLFYSVGIGQISSEVPQNLSASRPQDRQFILSSKKLLLSDSGFYLCAWSQAADQPQHFGDGTRLSIL.

For the CDR3, the DNA is TGTGCCAGCAGTGATCGGGACAGGGAATCTGAAGCTTTCTTT. Translating gives CASSDRDRESEAFF. The chain couples TRBV2 to TRBJ1-1; 9 bases align to TRBD1. After removal of 3 bases from V and 6 bases from J, the junction contained 5 bases not matched to a gene. The CDR3 is made up of 14 amino acids. The germline V gene encodes CDR1 SNHLY and CDR2 FYNNEI.

This clone was detected only once. This chain uses TRBV29-1 with TRBJ2-5; the D gene is possibly TRBD1 (6 bases). The CDR3 runs 15 residues. The germline CDR1 and CDR2 sequences are SQVTM and ANQGSEA. Trimming shortened V by 5 bases and J by 0 bases, and 16 bases separated the two germline ends. CDR3 residues: CSVHTIGQYQETQYF. The CDR3 DNA follows: TGCAGCGTTCACACCATCGGACAGTACCAAGAGACCCAGTACTTC.

The CDR3 loop reads CASGRVAFEQFF. The CDR3 coding sequence is TGTGCCAGCGGCAGGGTTGCGTTTGAGCAGTTCTTC. This sequence joins TRBV2 and TRBJ2-1; a possible D gene is TRBD1 (5 bases). The CDR3 is made up of 12 amino acids. Trimming removed 8 bases at V and 9 bases at J, with 14 bases between. CDR1 and CDR2 (germline): SNHLY, FYNNEI.

The V call is TRBV29-1, the J call TRBJ2-7; D may be TRBD1 (6 bases). Germline V gene lookup returns CDR1 SQVTM and CDR2 ANQGSEA. V was clipped by 1 base and J by 3 bases, with 13 bases between them. The CDR3 is 14 residues long. CDR3 region: CSVEGSRGDYEQYF. The CDR3 coding sequence is TGCAGCGTTGAAGGTTCCAGGGGAGACTACGAGCAGTACTTC.

This sequence joins TRBV5-1 and TRBJ2-5; a possible D gene is TRBD1 (6 bases). The CDR3 extends over 15 amino acids. V lost 1 base and J lost 3, with 13 bases in between. CDR1 and CDR2 (germline): SGHRS, YFSETQ. CDR3 amino acids: CASSLRAGTKETQYF. The CDR3 coding sequence is TGCGCCAGCAGCTTGAGGGCAGGGACAAAAGAGACCCAGTACTTC. Based on the CDR3 plus reference TRBV5-1 and TRBJ2-5, the full variable domain is KAGVTQTPRYLIKTRGQQVTLSCSPISGHRSVSWYQQTPGQGLQFLFEYFSETQRNKGNFPGRFSGRQFSNSRSEMNVSTLELGDSALYLCASSLRAGTKETQYFGPGTRLLVL.